Shown below are 20 T cell receptor beta chains from a single sample sequenced in a study of identical twins' blood T cells. TCRdb redid the calling of the 5' RACE reads with MiXCR, one entry per CDR3 protein. The profile shows roughly 340,000 distinct CDR3 sequences, over 25% of them singletons. The specimen was PBMCs. Receptor source: a woman aged 18 to 49 in good health.

This clonotype showed up many times. CDR3 coding DNA: TGCAGCGTTAACAGGGGACCAATGAACACTGAAGCTTTCTTT. This gives the protein CSVNRGPMNTEAFF. The chain employs TRBV29-1 and TRBJ1-1; 7 bases agree with TRBD1. Germline values: CDR1 SQVTM, CDR2 ANQGSEA. This CDR3 region has 14 residues. Trimming removed 5 bases from V and 0 bases from J; junction bases left unmatched: 6. Looking up the rest from reference TRBV29-1 and TRBJ1-1 gives the full variable domain: SAVISQKPSRDICQRGTSLTIQCQVDSQVTMMFWYRQQPGQSLTLIATANQGSEATYESGFVIDKFPISRPNLTFSTLTVSNMSPEDSSIYLCSVNRGPMNTEAFFGQGTRLTVV.

This clonotype came up many times. The J gene is TRBJ2-3, the V gene TRBV29-1, with D possibly TRBD1 on 6 matching bases. The V end was cut by 6 bases, the J end by 5 bases, with 12 bases between. In germline, CDR1 is SQVTM, CDR2 ANQGSEA. The CDR3 has 12 residues. CDR3 bases: TGCAGCGTGAACAGGGTGGAAGATACGCAGTATTTT. Its translation is CSVNRVEDTQYF.

This chain uses TRBV25-1 with TRBJ1-2; 12 bases line up with TRBD1. CDR1 and CDR2 (germline): MGHDK, SYGVNS. The J segment lost 4 bases and the V segment lost 1 base, leaving 1 base of the junction unmatched. CDR3 length: 15 residues. The CDR3 loop reads CASSELGQGAYGYTF. The CDR3 nucleotides read TGTGCCAGCAGTGAATTGGGACAGGGGGCCTATGGCTACACCTTC.

As concerns this clonotype: An end of the junction does not agree with germline; a read error may underlie this. The chain joins TRBV11-2 to TRBJ2-3; perhaps D is TRBD1 or TRBD2 (5 bases each). CDR1 and CDR2 (germline): SGHAT, FQNNGV. The CDR3 is 13 amino acids. This CDR3 is CANSIGTGDTQYF. For the CDR3, the DNA is TGTGCCAACAGCATCGGGACGGGAGATACGCAGTATTTT.

V usage is TRBV27 and J usage is TRBJ1-1; 9 positions agree with TRBD1. Germline assignment: CDR1 MNHEY and CDR2 SMNVEV (reference sequence). CDR3 length: 12 residues. V was pared by 5 bases and J by 10 bases, with 5 bases of the junction left unmatched. In nucleotides, the CDR3 is TGTGCCAGCAGTAGGCCGGGACAGGGAGCTTTCTTT. It encodes CASSRPGQGAFF.

This clonotype was seen many times. This rearrangement joins TRBV29-1 to TRBJ1-4; unclear D gene. Trimming stripped 6 bases from V and 8 bases from J, with 16 bases between. The CDR3 loop spans 13 amino acids. In germline, CDR1 is SQVTM, CDR2 ANQGSEA. CDR3 DNA sequence: TGCAGCGTCGGGCGTCTCGGCGAAGAAAAACTGTTTTTT. Amino acids: CSVGRLGEEKLFF.

The chain has TRBV5-1 and TRBJ1-2, with D possibly being TRBD1 (5 bases). Germline CDR1 SGHRS, CDR2 YFSETQ. The V gene lost 6 bases and the J gene lost 13 bases, with 16 bases spanning the gap. The CDR3 extends over 11 amino acids. The chain's CDR3 is CASKGEEVITF. CDR3 bases: TGCGCCAGCAAAGGGGAGGAGGTTATCACCTTC.

This clonotype was observed a handful of times. This chain joins TRBV4-3 and TRBJ1-2; D gene uncertain. Trimming stripped 1 base from V and 2 bases from J, with 8 bases between. The V gene's germline CDR1 is LGHNA and CDR2 YSLEER. The CDR3 totals 14 residues. Here the CDR3 DNA reads TGCGCCAGCAGCCAAGGAAGGTTGAACTATGGCTACACCTTC. Protein: CASSQGRLNYGYTF.

This clonotype was observed once. This chain links TRBV29-1 with TRBJ1-1, with a possible D match to TRBD1 (5 bases). The CDR3 is 13 residues long. Germline V gene sequence: CDR1 SQVTM, CDR2 ANQGSEA. Trimming took off 7 bases at V and 11 bases at J, with 23 bases between the two ends. The CDR3 sequence: CSGAFQGPMNAFF. Here the CDR3 DNA reads TGCAGCGGTGCCTTTCAGGGCCCCATGAACGCTTTCTTT.

The chain uses TRBV2 and TRBJ2-1; D is unclear. Germline CDR1 and CDR2: SNHLY and FYNNEI. Trimming left V 7 bases short and J 0 bases short, with 16 bases between. This CDR3 is built from 16 residues. Written as DNA, the CDR3 is TGTGCCAGCAATACCTTAGGCCCGAGCTCCTACAATGAGCAGTTCTTC. Translated: CASNTLGPSSYNEQFF.

A few counts support this clonotype. This chain joins TRBV20-1 and TRBJ2-3; D might be TRBD2 (6 bases). Trimming shortened V by 5 bases and J by 4 bases, and 16 bases separated the two germline ends. Germline CDR1 reads DFQATT; CDR2 reads SNEGSKA (reference sequence). The CDR3 totals 14 residues. The CDR3 here is CSARKIGGSDTQYF. The CDR3 DNA follows: TGCAGTGCTCGTAAGATCGGGGGTTCAGATACGCAGTATTTT.

This clonotype was seen a few times. The chain has TRBV3-1 and TRBJ1-2, with D maybe TRBD1 (5 bases). Germline V CDR1 and CDR2: LGHDT, YNNKEL (reference sequence). Trimming pared 1 base from V and 7 bases from J, leaving 13 bases between. This CDR3 spans 14 amino acids. The CDR3 sequence is CASSQGEGRSGYTF. DNA for the CDR3: TGTGCCAGCAGCCAAGGGGAGGGGCGATCTGGCTACACCTTC.

This clonotype has just a few counts. The chain has TRBV3-1 and TRBJ1-1; no clear D gene. The CDR3 length is 14 residues. Germline loops: CDR1 LGHDT, CDR2 YNNKEL (reference sequence). The germline V and J ends were trimmed by 6 bases and 5 bases, with 16 bases remaining between them. CDR3 DNA sequence: TGTGCCAGCAGTAACACGGATGGAGTAACTGAAGCTTTCTTT. It specifies CASSNTDGVTEAFF.

This clonotype was found a few times. The chain employs TRBV15 and TRBJ1-4; possible D gene TRBD1, 5 bases. This CDR3 contains 18 residues. Trimming cost V 1 base and J 0 bases, with 15 bases left between them. Germline lookup yields CDR1 LNHNV and CDR2 YYDKDF (reference sequence). The CDR3 DNA sequence: TGTGCCACCAGCAGAGCGACCCCGGGACTTGCAACTAATGAAAAACTGTTTTTT. Encoded protein: CATSRATPGLATNEKLFF.

This clonotype was counted only a few times. The J gene is TRBJ2-1, the V gene TRBV20-1; 7 bases are shared with TRBD2. CDR3 length: 17 amino acids. Trimming at V came to 0 bases and at J to 8 bases, leaving 16 bases not matched to a gene. CDR1 and CDR2 from the germline V gene are DFQATT and SNEGSKA (reference sequence). The CDR3 DNA reads TGCAGTGCTAGAGATCCGAACGGTGGCGGGAGTGAATATGAGCAGTTCTTC. Translated: CSARDPNGGGSEYEQFF.

This clonotype has at least ten counts. The rearrangement links TRBV20-1 to TRBJ1-1; 7 bases agree with TRBD1. V lost 3 bases, J lost 5 bases, and 12 bases stayed unmatched. Germline CDR1 and CDR2: DFQATT and SNEGSKA (reference sequence). The CDR3 has 15 residues. The CDR3 is CSASPRQGMSTEAFF. In DNA, the CDR3 is TGCAGTGCTAGTCCCCGACAGGGTATGTCTACTGAAGCTTTCTTT.

This clonotype was seen many times. The chain couples TRBV5-6 to TRBJ1-1, with 7 positions matching TRBD1. V dropped 5 bases and J dropped 9; count of bases not matched to a gene: 4. This CDR3 contains 11 residues. Per germline, CDR1 SGHDT and CDR2 YYEEEE. The CDR3 bases are TGTGCCAGCAGTTCGACAGGGCAAGCTTTCTTT. The encoded protein is CASSSTGQAFF.

The V gene is TRBV20-1, the J gene TRBJ1-2; D is possibly TRBD1 (5 bases). The germline CDR1 and CDR2 sequences are DFQATT and SNEGSKA (reference sequence). Trimming stripped 3 bases from V and 3 bases from J, with 14 bases between. The CDR3 length is 14 residues. The CDR3 is CSASNRGQHYGYTF. The CDR3 DNA is TGCAGTGCTAGTAACCGGGGCCAGCACTATGGCTACACCTTC.

This clonotype was seen more than once but under ten times. This chain connects TRBV28 to TRBJ2-7; 7 nucleotides line up with TRBD2. Unmatched junction bases numbered 13, after V lost 5 bases and J lost 3 bases. The CDR3 consists of 16 residues. CDR1 is MDHEN, CDR2 SYDVKM, per germline. The chain's CDR3 is CASSPRSGIILYEQYF. The DNA of the CDR3 is TGTGCCAGCAGTCCCCGGAGCGGGATCATACTCTACGAGCAGTACTTC.

The chain carries TRBV29-1 and TRBJ1-5; D call uncertain. The CDR3 contains 13 residues. The germline CDR1 and CDR2 sequences are SQVTM and ANQGSEA. The V end was cut by 5 bases, the J end by 2 bases, with 10 bases between. CDR3 nucleotide sequence: TGCAGCGTTCAGGAGGCGGGCAATCAGCCCCAGCATTTT. Residues: CSVQEAGNQPQHF.